This T cell receptor beta chain derives from a study of shared clonotypes between healthy human individuals. There are 11 residues in the CDR3. CDR1 and CDR2 (germline): SGDLS, YYNGEE. The germline V and J ends were trimmed by 7 bases and 6 bases, with 7 bases remaining between them. It was CD45RO-negative cells, positively selected for CCR7, that made up naive CD8 cells, with terminally differentiated effector memory CD45RA+ cells excluded. This clone turned up a few times. TCRdb keeps only in-frame clones here, not all; method: immunoSEQ multiplex PCR. The repertoire holds some 1,900,000 clones, approximately 94% seen once, with under 1.5% in the top ten.

V gene TRBV9 combines with J gene TRBJ2-2; no clear D. This TCR was recovered from a man between 18 and 29 years old in good health. Sequencing was performed on naive CD8+ T cells sorted from blood. The CDR3, as DNA: TGTGCCAGCTCTATGGCCGGGGAGCTGTTTTTT. Translated: CASSMAGELFF.